These T cell receptor beta chains were read from a single sample in a study of T cells in Graves' hyperthyroidism and ophthalmopathy. TCRdb reanalysed the multiplex PCR reads using MiXCR and keeps one entry per CDR3 protein. The sample shows 350,000 or so distinct CDR3 sequences, about 20% of them seen only once. The source material was blood. All receptors come from a woman in her forties or fifties with Graves' hyperthyroidism. CDR3s include the opening cysteine and the closing phenylalanine or tryptophan. A D gene is named only where the DNA matches it firmly. Rows may omit the clone size; those that give it use once, few, many or a size class.

d_gene: .
v_gene: TRBV30
j_gene: TRBJ1-4
abundance: many
CDR3aa: CAWSVRRVDEKLFF
CDR3nt: TGTGCCTGGAGTGTACGCCGGGTTGATGAAAAACTGTTTTTT

d_gene: TRBD1
v_gene: TRBV6-2/TRBV6-3
j_gene: TRBJ2-3
abundance: many
CDR3aa: CASSYDRGSTDTQYF
CDR3nt: TGTGCCAGCAGTTATGACAGGGGAAGCACAGATACGCAGTATTTT

d_gene: TRBD2
v_gene: TRBV7-8
j_gene: TRBJ2-5
abundance: many
CDR3aa: CASRGGVWETQYF
CDR3nt: TGTGCCAGCAGGGGGGGGGTGTGGGAGACCCAGTACTTC

d_gene: .
v_gene: TRBV5-1
j_gene: TRBJ1-5
abundance: .
CDR3aa: CASSLGQNDNQPQHF
CDR3nt: TGCGCCAGCAGCTTGGGGCAAAACGATAATCAGCCCCAGCATTTT

d_gene: .
v_gene: TRBV19
j_gene: TRBJ2-1
abundance: .
CDR3aa: CASSRARTFSSYNEQFF
CDR3nt: TGTGCCAGTAGTCGCGCCCGGACTTTCAGCTCCTACAATGAGCAGTTCTTC

d_gene: TRBD2
v_gene: TRBV12-3/TRBV12-4
j_gene: TRBJ2-2
abundance: many
CDR3aa: CASTDGLAGMPNTGELFF
CDR3nt: TGTGCCAGCACCGACGGACTAGCGGGGATGCCGAACACCGGGGAGCTGTTTTTT

d_gene: TRBD1
v_gene: TRBV5-8
j_gene: TRBJ1-3
abundance: few
CDR3aa: CASSPWTGGVSGNTIYF
CDR3nt: TGTGCCAGCAGCCCCTGGACAGGGGGCGTCTCTGGAAACACCATATATTTT

d_gene: TRBD1
v_gene: TRBV19
j_gene: TRBJ1-1
abundance: few
CDR3aa: CASLTRTGGGTEAFF
CDR3nt: TGTGCCAGCCTAACGAGGACAGGGGGGGGCACTGAAGCTTTCTTT

d_gene: .
v_gene: TRBV5-1
j_gene: TRBJ2-7
abundance: many
CDR3aa: CASSVGNSYEQYF
CDR3nt: TGCGCCAGCAGCGTAGGGAACTCCTACGAGCAGTACTTC

d_gene: .
v_gene: TRBV18
j_gene: TRBJ2-5
abundance: many
CDR3aa: CASSPRVEQETQYF
CDR3nt: TGTGCCAGCTCACCAAGAGTAGAACAAGAGACCCAGTACTTC

d_gene: .
v_gene: TRBV27
j_gene: TRBJ2-3
abundance: many
CDR3aa: CASSLGGALRDTQYF
CDR3nt: TGTGCCAGCAGTTTAGGGGGGGCCTTGCGAGATACGCAGTATTTT

d_gene: .
v_gene: TRBV12-3/TRBV12-4
j_gene: TRBJ2-7
abundance: .
CDR3aa: CASSFGAHEQYF
CDR3nt: TGTGCCAGCAGTTTTGGAGCCCACGAGCAGTACTTC

d_gene: .
v_gene: TRBV27
j_gene: TRBJ2-1
abundance: .
CDR3aa: CASSPGSLGNEQFF
CDR3nt: TGTGCCAGCAGTCCCGGCAGCTTGGGCAATGAGCAGTTCTTC

d_gene: TRBD2
v_gene: TRBV5-4
j_gene: TRBJ2-1
abundance: few
CDR3aa: CASSLNGGGALDEQFF
CDR3nt: TGTGCCAGCAGCCTCAACGGCGGGGGGGCCTTGGATGAGCAGTTCTTC

d_gene: .
v_gene: TRBV6-1
j_gene: TRBJ2-1
abundance: many
CDR3aa: CASSEASAGNDEQFF
CDR3nt: TGTGCCAGCAGTGAAGCCTCGGCAGGGAACGATGAGCAGTTCTTC

d_gene: TRBD1
v_gene: TRBV10-3
j_gene: TRBJ2-2
abundance: few
CDR3aa: CAISATGGNTGELFF
CDR3nt: TGTGCCATCAGTGCGACAGGGGGCAACACCGGGGAGCTGTTTTTT

d_gene: TRBD1
v_gene: TRBV10-2
j_gene: TRBJ1-2
abundance: .
CDR3aa: CASSESTVPGQGNNYGYTF
CDR3nt: TGCGCCAGCAGTGAGTCCACCGTTCCGGGACAGGGAAATAACTATGGCTACACCTTC

d_gene: .
v_gene: TRBV30
j_gene: TRBJ2-2
abundance: many
CDR3aa: CAWSVLESSTLNTGELFF
CDR3nt: TGTGCCTGGAGTGTACTCGAAAGTTCTACCTTGAACACCGGGGAGCTGTTTTTT

d_gene: .
v_gene: TRBV29-1
j_gene: TRBJ2-3
abundance: few
CDR3aa: CSVEDPVPTDTQYF
CDR3nt: TGCAGCGTTGAAGATCCGGTTCCGACAGATACGCAGTATTTT

d_gene: .
v_gene: TRBV30
j_gene: TRBJ2-2
abundance: many
CDR3aa: CAWWRTNTGELFF
CDR3nt: TGTGCCTGGTGGAGGACGAACACCGGGGAGCTGTTTTTT

d_gene: TRBD1
v_gene: TRBV24-1
j_gene: TRBJ2-5
abundance: .
CDR3aa: CATSDPKPGQQETQYF
CDR3nt: TGTGCCACCAGTGACCCCAAACCGGGACAGCAAGAGACCCAGTACTTC

d_gene: .
v_gene: TRBV3-1
j_gene: TRBJ1-6
abundance: .
CDR3aa: CASSRAGDNSPLHF
CDR3nt: TGTGCCAGCAGCCGAGCCGGGGATAATTCACCCCTCCACTTT

d_gene: TRBD2
v_gene: TRBV5-1
j_gene: TRBJ2-1
abundance: .
CDR3aa: CASSLATSGLYNEQFF
CDR3nt: TGCGCCAGCAGCTTGGCTACTAGCGGCCTCTACAATGAGCAGTTCTTC

d_gene: .
v_gene: TRBV7-2
j_gene: TRBJ2-3
abundance: many
CDR3aa: CASSAWGGSTDTQYF
CDR3nt: TGTGCCAGCAGCGCTTGGGGGGGCAGCACAGATACGCAGTATTTT

d_gene: TRBD1
v_gene: TRBV3-1
j_gene: TRBJ1-6
abundance: few
CDR3aa: CASSQGSPQGAGSPLHF
CDR3nt: TGTGCCAGCAGCCAAGGTTCCCCACAGGGGGCTGGTTCACCCCTCCACTTT

d_gene: TRBD1
v_gene: TRBV28
j_gene: TRBJ1-6
abundance: .
CDR3aa: CASGGQDASNSPLHF
CDR3nt: TGTGCCAGCGGAGGACAGGATGCATCTAATTCACCCCTCCACTTT

d_gene: .
v_gene: TRBV11-2
j_gene: TRBJ2-5
abundance: .
CDR3aa: CASSLTGQSQETQYF
CDR3nt: TGTGCCAGCAGCTTAACGGGGCAGTCCCAAGAGACCCAGTACTTC

d_gene: TRBD1
v_gene: TRBV6-6
j_gene: TRBJ1-3
abundance: few
CDR3aa: CASSYGQGGAGNTIYF
CDR3nt: TGTGCCAGCAGTTACGGACAGGGAGGGGCTGGAAACACCATATATTTT

d_gene: .
v_gene: TRBV19
j_gene: TRBJ2-1
abundance: few
CDR3aa: CASSIAASGPEQFF
CDR3nt: TGTGCCAGTAGTATAGCGGCCTCTGGGCCTGAGCAGTTCTTC

d_gene: TRBD1
v_gene: TRBV28
j_gene: TRBJ2-2
abundance: few
CDR3aa: CASDRLNTGELFF
CDR3nt: TGTGCCTCGGACAGGCTGAACACCGGGGAGCTGTTTTTT

d_gene: TRBD1
v_gene: TRBV19
j_gene: TRBJ1-2
abundance: few
CDR3aa: CASSIFSTPSDRDYGYTF
CDR3nt: TGTGCCAGTAGTATCTTCTCGACACCCTCGGACAGGGATTATGGCTACACCTTC

d_gene: .
v_gene: TRBV19
j_gene: TRBJ1-1
abundance: .
CDR3aa: CATTSLGVTEALF
CDR3nt: TGTGCCACCACGAGTTTGGGGGTGACTGAAGCTCTCTTT

d_gene: .
v_gene: TRBV6-1
j_gene: TRBJ1-5
abundance: .
CDR3aa: CASRGAVSQHF
CDR3nt: TGTGCCAGCAGGGGGGCCGTGTCCCAGCATTTT

d_gene: .
v_gene: TRBV6-1
j_gene: TRBJ2-1
abundance: .
CDR3aa: CASSDSFKDTLREQFF
CDR3nt: TGTGCCAGCAGTGACTCTTTTAAGGACACTTTGCGGGAGCAGTTCTTC

d_gene: .
v_gene: TRBV12-3/TRBV12-4
j_gene: TRBJ1-3
abundance: many
CDR3aa: CASSGGYYFGNTIYF
CDR3nt: TGTGCCAGCTCCGGGGGGTATTACTTTGGAAACACCATATATTTT

d_gene: .
v_gene: TRBV20-1
j_gene: TRBJ2-1
abundance: many
CDR3aa: CSATEDLYNEQFF
CDR3nt: TGCAGTGCTACCGAGGACCTTTACAATGAGCAGTTCTTC

d_gene: .
v_gene: TRBV20-1
j_gene: TRBJ1-4
abundance: few
CDR3aa: CSAPEKTLNEKLFF
CDR3nt: TGCAGTGCTCCGGAGAAGACTCTCAATGAAAAACTGTTTTTT

d_gene: TRBD1
v_gene: TRBV6-1
j_gene: TRBJ1-2
abundance: .
CDR3aa: CASTGQGGYYGYTF
CDR3nt: TGTGCCAGCACCGGACAGGGCGGTTACTATGGCTACACCTTC

d_gene: .
v_gene: TRBV2
j_gene: TRBJ1-1
abundance: many
CDR3aa: CASSVGMGTEAFF
CDR3nt: TGTGCCAGCAGTGTAGGGATGGGCACTGAAGCTTTCTTT

d_gene: .
v_gene: TRBV5-1
j_gene: TRBJ2-3
abundance: .
CDR3aa: CASSRQLPSTDTQYF
CDR3nt: TGCGCCAGCAGCCGACAGTTACCTAGCACAGATACGCAGTATTTT

d_gene: .
v_gene: TRBV6-1
j_gene: TRBJ1-4
abundance: .
CDR3aa: CATSDSINEKLFF
CDR3nt: TGTGCCACCTCCGACAGCATTAATGAAAAACTGTTTTTT

d_gene: .
v_gene: TRBV28
j_gene: TRBJ1-2
abundance: few
CDR3aa: CASLTLTAVVGYTF
CDR3nt: TGTGCCAGCCTTACCCTAACCGCGGTAGTTGGCTACACCTTC

d_gene: .
v_gene: TRBV6-6
j_gene: TRBJ2-3
abundance: many
CDR3aa: CASSYSTGNTDTQYF
CDR3nt: TGTGCCAGCAGTTACTCGACGGGTAACACAGATACGCAGTATTTT

d_gene: .
v_gene: TRBV28
j_gene: TRBJ2-3
abundance: many
CDR3aa: CASVGQGLPDTQYF
CDR3nt: TGTGCCAGCGTTGGGCAGGGACTGCCAGATACGCAGTATTTT

d_gene: .
v_gene: TRBV7-9
j_gene: TRBJ2-1
abundance: .
CDR3aa: CASSFGSAGNEQFF
CDR3nt: TGTGCCAGCAGCTTTGGATCAGCGGGCAATGAGCAGTTCTTC

d_gene: .
v_gene: TRBV7-8
j_gene: TRBJ2-3
abundance: many
CDR3aa: CASSLVALFTDTQYF
CDR3nt: TGTGCCAGCAGCTTAGTGGCCTTATTCACAGATACGCAGTATTTT

d_gene: TRBD2
v_gene: TRBV20-1
j_gene: TRBJ2-5
abundance: many
CDR3aa: CSAIPTSGGKETQYF
CDR3nt: TGCAGTGCTATACCCACTAGCGGGGGAAAAGAGACCCAGTACTTC